These 6 T cell receptor beta chains were sequenced from one sample in a study of cytotoxic CD8 clonotypes in ibrutinib-treated CLL. This table comes from immunoSEQ multiplex PCR, and its TCRdb copy is limited to in-frame clones, with some not included. The data contain nearly 300,000 clones, around 69% of them seen just once; the ten biggest clones take up roughly 5%. Sequencing was performed on PBMCs, taken at disease progression, from a patient treated with ibrutinib. Receptor source: a human donor with chronic lymphocytic leukemia.

CDR3 in amino acids: CAWSPPDRLKWENHYEQYF. The CDR3, as DNA: TGTGCCTGGAGCCCACCCGACAGACTTAAGTGGGAGAACCACTACGAGCAGTACTTC. The chain is built from TRBV30 and TRBJ2-7; D tentatively reads TRBD1 or TRBD2 (5 bases each). The CDR3 spans 19 residues. V lost 3 bases, J lost 3 bases, and 30 bases lay in between. The germline gives CDR1 GTSNPN, CDR2 SVGIG (reference sequence).

To note about this clone: The junction departs from the called germline gene at one end, perhaps through a read error. The chain is built from TRBV27 and TRBJ2-5, with 7 nucleotides matching TRBD2. This CDR3 contains 14 residues. The germline V gene has CDR1 MNHEY and CDR2 SMNVEV (reference sequence). This CDR3 reads CASSPGDYPEAQYF. The CDR3, as DNA: TGTGCCAGCAGCCCCGGGGACTACCCAGAGGCCCAGTACTTC.

The CDR3: CASSLAWQGGTSGNTIYF. The CDR3 DNA reads TGTGCCAGCAGCTTAGCGTGGCAGGGGGGAACCTCTGGAAACACCATATATTTT. V is TRBV7-9 and J is TRBJ1-3; the match to TRBD1 covers 7 bases. The CDR3 has 18 residues. Per the germline V gene, CDR1 is SEHNR and CDR2 is FQNEAQ (reference sequence). The junction had 8 bases not matched to a gene; V was cut back by 0 bases and J by 0 bases.

The rearrangement links TRBV5-6 to TRBJ2-1; 8 nucleotides match TRBD2. V trimming: 4 bases; J trimming: 0 bases; junction bases outside the gene matches: 3. CDR3 length equals 15 residues. The germline gives CDR1 SGHDT, CDR2 YYEEEE. The CDR3: CASSKRGSSYNEQFF. In DNA, the CDR3 is TGTGCCAGCAGCAAGCGGGGGAGCTCCTACAATGAGCAGTTCTTC.

The V gene is TRBV14, the J gene TRBJ1-6, with unresolved D. V shed 2 bases and J shed 6 bases, with 14 bases lying between them. This CDR3 has 16 amino acids. Germline loops: CDR1 SGHDN, CDR2 FVKESK. The CDR3 DNA follows: TGTGCCAGCAGCCAATACCGGGATCGGGGTAATTCACCCCTCCACTTT. It yields the protein CASSQYRDRGNSPLHF.

The chain couples TRBV11-3 to TRBJ2-2; D is unclear. The germline V gene has CDR1 SGHNT and CDR2 YENEEA. V was pared by 5 bases and J by 5 bases, with 6 bases between. The CDR3 spans 12 residues. The CDR3 nucleotides read TGTGCCAGCAGCACATATACCGGGGAGCTGTTTTTT. This sequence encodes CASSTYTGELFF.